The T cell receptor beta chain under discussion was sequenced for a study of response to subunit inactivated influenza vaccine. Study-wide results and caveats: Only a handful of new T cells, the authors suggested, are recruited with each seasonal influenza vaccination.

This clonotype has just a few counts. Its specificity is not known. TCRdb reprocessed the RT-PCR reads with MiXCR, giving one entry per CDR3 protein. The sample contains about half a million distinct CDR3 sequences, 7.5% to 8.5% of which appear only once. The CDR3 sequence is 15 residues long. The germline gives CDR1 SGHRS, CDR2 YFSETQ. Between the trimmed V and J ends, which lost 0 bases and 9 bases, there was a span of 16 bases. This sequence joins TRBV5-1 and TRBJ2-1, with D possibly being TRBD1 or TRBD2 (6 bases each). This sequence originates from a man aged 45-69 years who received an inactivated influenza vaccine. The source material was PBMCs from blood, sampled less than 30 months after vaccination. In DNA, the CDR3 is TGCGCCAGCAGCTTGGTTAGCGGAGGGGGGCCTGAGCAGTTCTTC. This encodes CASSLVSGGGPEQFF.